This is a list of T cell receptor beta chains from one sample in a study of T cells expressing NK-cell markers. No DNA is given; TCRdb re-called the 5' RACE reads and lists each CDR3 protein once. Its table lists 150,000 to 180,000 distinct CDR3 sequences. Sequencing used blood T cells: a sorted CD56 or NKG2C T cell subset, CD4+ or CD8+ T cells, or bulk PBMC T cells (not recorded which). These TCRs come from a woman aged 45 to 65 in good health. CDR3s include the opening cysteine and the closing phenylalanine or tryptophan. Size values are once, few and many counts, or a class for expanded clones, and some rows have none.

clone_size cdr3_length j_call v_call cdr3_aa
. 16 TRBJ2-2 TRBV20-1 CSARDPSGTSLGELFF
. 15 TRBJ2-1 TRBV10-2 CASSGTSGEVPEQFF
. 15 TRBJ2-1 TRBV20-1 CSARDIDRRQYEQFF
. 17 TRBJ2-2 TRBV6-5 CASSPYGQAGGTGELFF
. 11 TRBJ2-5 TRBV11-2 CASSGGEALYF
. 13 TRBJ2-6 TRBV9 CASSPPGANVLTF
. 13 TRBJ2-3 TRBV12-3/TRBV12-4 CASSRDSTDTQYF
. 16 TRBJ2-1 TRBV7-9 CASSQTSGRGTNEQFF
. 12 TRBJ1-1 TRBV11-2 CASSASLAEAFF
. 12 TRBJ2-5 TRBV27 CASSPSGETQYF
medium-sized 14 TRBJ2-7 TRBV7-8 CASSLAQDSYEQYF
. 15 TRBJ2-7 TRBV19 CASSATGLAGDEQYF
. 15 TRBJ1-5 TRBV5-1 CASASGTNGNQPQHF
. 16 TRBJ2-1 TRBV3-1 CASSQAHGRNWDEQFF
. 14 TRBJ2-3 TRBV30 CAWSAGQGADTQYF
. 16 TRBJ2-3 TRBV11-2 CASSLDRAGVLDTQYF
. 16 TRBJ2-1 TRBV5-1 CASSLDAGDFNNEQFF
. 16 TRBJ2-1 TRBV2 CASSDSTSGIDHEQFF
. 15 TRBJ1-4 TRBV7-9 CASSHPADSIEKLFF
. 15 TRBJ2-7 TRBV11-2 CASRGPGLAGVEQYF
. 16 TRBJ2-2 TRBV7-8 CASSDFPGLAAGELFF
. 13 TRBJ2-1 TRBV15 CATSRELLGEQFF
. 17 TRBJ2-7 TRBV30 CAWSVNRVEVLSYEQYF
. 16 TRBJ2-3 TRBV12-3/TRBV12-4 CASSGTGGDSTDTQYF
. 15 TRBJ1-6 TRBV2 CASSASNAYNSPLHF
. 13 TRBJ2-7 TRBV5-1 CASSFGVTYEQYF
. 14 TRBJ1-2 TRBV6-1 CASRIQGTNYGYTF
. 17 TRBJ2-2 TRBV5-1 CASSLLASGVLPGELFF
. 12 TRBJ2-1 TRBV7-9 CACNGLYNEQFF
. 14 TRBJ2-2 TRBV24-1 CATSTLLNTGELFF
. 17 TRBJ2-7 TRBV4-1 CASSQDTIGQGLDEQYF
. 14 TRBJ2-1 TRBV27 CASSLGTSGIEQFF
. 13 TRBJ2-1 TRBV24-1 CATQRGRGDEQFF
. 15 TRBJ1-2 TRBV7-8 CASSLLRQGSYGYTF
. 13 TRBJ1-6 TRBV19 CASSTGADSPLHF
. 16 TRBJ1-5 TRBV3-1 CASSQGTGYGNQPQHF
. 15 TRBJ2-1 TRBV29-1 CSVGFGLAGVNEQFF
. 15 TRBJ2-1 TRBV7-7 CASSPAGGPGNEQFF
. 16 TRBJ2-1 TRBV5-1 CASSESGRAAVDEQFF
. 15 TRBJ2-1 TRBV9 CPSSAWTGGGNEQFF
. 13 TRBJ2-3 TRBV14 CASSQVLRDTQYF
. 15 TRBJ1-1 TRBV12-3/TRBV12-4 CASSFGGAGNTEAFF
. 13 TRBJ1-1 TRBV27 CASSPTTNTEAFF
. 16 TRBJ2-2 TRBV5-1 CASSDASGGPTGELFF
. 17 TRBJ2-7 TRBV14 CASSQVGLLAGAYEQYF
. 14 TRBJ2-5 TRBV5-1 CASSSATGGETQYF
. 15 TRBJ2-1 TRBV6-5 CASSYGTSPNNEQFF